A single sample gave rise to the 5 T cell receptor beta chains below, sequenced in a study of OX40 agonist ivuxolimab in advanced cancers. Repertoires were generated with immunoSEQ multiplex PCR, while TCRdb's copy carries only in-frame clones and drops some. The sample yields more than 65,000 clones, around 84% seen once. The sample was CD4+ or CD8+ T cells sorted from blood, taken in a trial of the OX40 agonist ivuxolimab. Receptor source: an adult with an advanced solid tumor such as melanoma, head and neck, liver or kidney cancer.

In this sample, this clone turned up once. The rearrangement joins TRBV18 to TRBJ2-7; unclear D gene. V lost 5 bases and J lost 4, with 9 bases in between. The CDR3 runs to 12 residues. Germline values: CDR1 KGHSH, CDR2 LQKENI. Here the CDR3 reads CASSGFLYEQYF. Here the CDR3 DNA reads TGTGCCAGCTCAGGTTTCCTGTACGAGCAGTACTTC.

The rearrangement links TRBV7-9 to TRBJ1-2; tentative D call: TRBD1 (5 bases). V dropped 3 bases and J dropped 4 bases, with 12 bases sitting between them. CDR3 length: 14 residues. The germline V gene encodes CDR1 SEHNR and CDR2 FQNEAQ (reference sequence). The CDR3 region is CASSFTDSIYGYTF. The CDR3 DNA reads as TGTGCCAGCAGCTTCACAGACAGCATCTATGGCTACACCTTC.

CDR3 loop: CASSSGTGTHTGELFF. CDR3 nucleotide sequence: TGTGCCAGCAGCAGTGGGACAGGGACTCACACCGGGGAGCTGTTTTTT. The genes are TRBV7-3 and TRBJ2-2, with 9 bases fitting TRBD1. CDR1 SGHTA and CDR2 FQGTGA come from the germline V gene. V lost 5 bases, J lost 3 bases, and 7 bases stayed unmatched. The CDR3 is 16 residues long.

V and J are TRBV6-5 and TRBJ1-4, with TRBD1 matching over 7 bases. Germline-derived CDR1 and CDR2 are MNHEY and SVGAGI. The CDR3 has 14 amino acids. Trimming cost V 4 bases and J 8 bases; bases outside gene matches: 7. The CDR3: CASSLAGGDEKLFF. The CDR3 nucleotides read TGTGCCAGCAGTTTGGCAGGGGGTGACGAAAAACTGTTTTTT.

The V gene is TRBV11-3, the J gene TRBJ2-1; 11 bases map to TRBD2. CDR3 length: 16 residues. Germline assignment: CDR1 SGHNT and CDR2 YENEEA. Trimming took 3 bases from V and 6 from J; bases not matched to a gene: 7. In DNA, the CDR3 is TGTGCCAGCAGCTTGGCCCTAGCGGGAGGCTTCAATGAGCAGTTCTTC. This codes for CASSLALAGGFNEQFF.